The 17 T cell receptor beta chains reported below all come from one sample, sequenced in a study of blood T cells in healthy people across ages. Using a J-beta primer mix together with a sample-barcoded 5' primer, a second PCR was run for roughly 6 to 12 cycles. TCRdb reprocessed the 5' RACE reads with MiXCR, giving one entry per CDR3 protein. Among about 970,000 distinct CDR3 sequences listed, around 54% were seen once. What was sequenced was blood. The receptors shown here come from a woman in her fifties or sixties in good health.

This clonotype was observed at least ten times. This chain links TRBV20-1 with TRBJ1-5; no firm D call. Germline V gene sequence: CDR1 DFQATT, CDR2 SNEGSKA (reference sequence). This CDR3 comprises 13 residues. V shed 5 bases and J shed 0 bases, with 8 bases lying between them. The CDR3 loop is CSAAENSNQPQHF. The CDR3, as DNA: TGCAGTGCTGCAGAGAATAGCAATCAGCCCCAGCATTTT.

The gene calls are TRBV29-1 and TRBJ2-1; a possible D gene is TRBD2 (5 bases). Judging by the DNA end, TRBJ2-7 fits better; the J call may be wrong. CDR3 length: 11 amino acids. CDR1 and CDR2 from the germline V gene are SQVTM and ANQGSEA. The CDR3 DNA reads TGCAGCGTTGACGGCGGGCCGGAGCAGTACTTC. Protein sequence: CSVDGGPEQYF.

The CDR3 nucleotides are TGTGCCAGCAACCCTTTCCCAGCGGGCAAAGAGACCCGGTACTTC. Translating it yields CASNPFPAGKETRYF. The gene calls are TRBV3-1 and TRBJ2-7; D might be TRBD2 (6 bases). Germline CDR1 LGHDT, CDR2 YNNKEL (reference sequence). V dropped 7 bases and J dropped 12 bases, with 28 bases sitting between them. The CDR3 sequence is 15 residues long.

This chain links TRBV4-1 with TRBJ2-7; 10 nucleotides line up with TRBD1. Germline CDR1 and CDR2: MGHRA and YSYEKL. The ends lost 6 bases at V and 1 base at J; junction bases unmatched: 9. The CDR3 is made up of 16 amino acids. The CDR3 sequence: CASSPLGTGASYEQYF. The CDR3 DNA is TGCGCCAGCAGTCCCCTTGGGACAGGGGCTTCCTACGAGCAGTACTTC.

The chain recombines TRBV20-1 with TRBJ2-1; the match to TRBD1 covers 10 bases. Gene TRBJ2-7 matches the end of the DNA better, so the J call may be wrong. CDR1 and CDR2 from the germline V gene are DFQATT and SNEGSKA (reference sequence). The CDR3 has 19 amino acids. The CDR3 region has the DNA TGCAGTGCTAGACTCCTGAAAAGATCGGGACAGGGGTCTTACAATGAGCAGTACTTC. Translation gives CSARLLKRSGQGSYNEQYF.

The chain couples TRBV12-3 or TRBV12-4 to TRBJ1-2; 7 bases match TRBD1. The ends lost 4 bases at V and 0 bases at J; junction bases unmatched: 2. The CDR3 totals 14 residues. CDR3 sequence: CASSYRGANYGYTF. CDR3 DNA sequence: TGTGCCAGCAGTTACAGGGGAGCTAACTATGGCTACACCTTC.

V usage is TRBV20-1 and J usage is TRBJ1-2, with TRBD1 as a possible D gene (6 bases). V lost 0 bases and J lost 3, with 32 bases in between. The CDR3 runs to 21 residues. Per germline, CDR1 DFQATT and CDR2 SNEGSKA (reference sequence). DNA of the CDR3: TGCAGTGCTAGAGATGGTCCTACCGAAGGGACAACCAGACGGCGCGACTATGGCTACACCTTC. Its protein product is CSARDGPTEGTTRRRDYGYTF.

This clonotype occurred a few times. CDR3 sequence (DNA): TGCAGTGCTAGTACGGGCAGGGGGCGCGAAGGCTACACCTTC. Translated: CSASTGRGREGYTF. The chain uses TRBV20-1 and TRBJ1-2; 8 positions agree with TRBD1. This CDR3 is 14 amino acids long. Germline values: CDR1 DFQATT, CDR2 SNEGSKA (reference sequence). The J segment lost 8 bases and the V segment lost 3 bases, leaving 11 bases of the junction unmatched.

On this clonotype: Mismatch with germline at one junction end may stem from a read error. V gene TRBV11-3 combines with J gene TRBJ2-1; D not resolved. In germline, CDR1 is SGHNT, CDR2 YENEEA. CDR3 length equals 15 residues. The CDR3 protein is CVSSFDFYSYNEQFF. The CDR3 coding sequence is TGTGTCAGCAGCTTCGACTTTTACTCCTACAATGAGCAGTTCTTC.

The V and J genes are TRBV18 and TRBJ2-5; no definite D call. V dropped 1 base and J dropped 5 bases, with 14 bases sitting between them. CDR3 length: 15 amino acids. Germline V gives CDR1 KGHSH, CDR2 LQKENI. CDR3 in DNA: TGTGCCAGCTCACCACGGGCAGGCCTCGGTGAGACCCAGTACTTC. Residues: CASSPRAGLGETQYF.

The CDR3 sequence is CASSVAGAREQFF. CDR3 nucleotide sequence: TGTGCCAGCAGCGTAGCGGGAGCCCGTGAGCAGTTCTTC. V is TRBV3-1 and J is TRBJ2-1; 9 nucleotides line up with TRBD2. This CDR3 comprises 13 residues. Trimming removed 5 bases from V and 9 bases from J; junction bases left unmatched: 5. The V gene's germline CDR1 is LGHDT and CDR2 YNNKEL (reference sequence).

The chain carries TRBV6-5 and TRBJ2-3, with 9 nucleotides matching TRBD2. The germline V gene has CDR1 MNHEY and CDR2 SVGAGI. The CDR3 loop spans 16 amino acids. Losses at the gene ends were 6 bases for V and 4 bases for J; bases not matched to a gene: 11. The CDR3 loop reads CASSPLRVAGADTQYF. CDR3 nucleotides: TGTGCCAGCAGCCCCTTACGTGTAGCGGGAGCAGATACGCAGTATTTT.

A word on this clonotype: A junction end diverges from the germline sequence, so it may reflect a read error. The gene calls are TRBV5-5 and TRBJ2-5; perhaps TRBD1 as D (5 bases). The better agreement between TRBJ2-7 and the DNA end casts doubt on the J call. The CDR3 runs 15 residues. Germline loops: CDR1 SGHKS, CDR2 YYEKEE (reference sequence). The DNA for the CDR3 is TGTGCTAGCAGCTTGTTAACAGGTCCATCGGACGAGCAGTACTTC. Protein product: CASSLLTGPSDEQYF.

On this clonotype: This sequence may be a read error, since a much larger clone differs from it by one base. The chain combines TRBV2 with TRBJ2-1, with D perhaps being TRBD1 or TRBD2 (5 bases each). V was shortened by 6 bases and J by 13 bases, with 19 bases between the two germline ends. Germline CDR1 is SNHLY and CDR2 is FYNNEI. This CDR3 region has 13 residues. CDR3 protein: CASRNRLGGPQFF. The CDR3 nucleotides are TGTGCCAGCAGAAACCGCCTTGGGGGACCCCAGTTCTTC.

CDR3 sequence (DNA): TGTGCCAGCAGCCACCGACTAGCGGGGACCTACGAGCAGTACTTC. Protein: CASSHRLAGTYEQYF. The genes are TRBV7-2 and TRBJ2-4; 11 positions match TRBD2. The DNA end favors TRBJ2-7, so the J call may be wrong. This CDR3 has 15 amino acids. Germline V lookup: CDR1 SGHTA, CDR2 FQGNSA.

The V call is TRBV28, the J call TRBJ2-1; the match to TRBD1 covers 7 bases. Per germline, CDR1 MDHEN and CDR2 SYDVKM. The CDR3 is made up of 15 amino acids. Losses at the gene ends were 5 bases for V and 8 bases for J; bases not matched to a gene: 12. The CDR3 nucleotides read TGTGCCAGCAGTACCAACGACCCCCAGGGGGATGAGCAGTTCTTC. Amino acids: CASSTNDPQGDEQFF.

The J gene is TRBJ2-7, the V gene TRBV20-1; 9 bases match TRBD2. The CDR3 contains 14 residues. Germline values: CDR1 DFQATT, CDR2 SNEGSKA (reference sequence). J lost 0 bases, V lost 3 bases, and 3 bases had no gene match. The CDR3 nucleotides read TGCAGTGCTAGGAGTAGCGGGAGCTCCTACGAGCAGTACTTC. Its protein is CSARSSGSSYEQYF.